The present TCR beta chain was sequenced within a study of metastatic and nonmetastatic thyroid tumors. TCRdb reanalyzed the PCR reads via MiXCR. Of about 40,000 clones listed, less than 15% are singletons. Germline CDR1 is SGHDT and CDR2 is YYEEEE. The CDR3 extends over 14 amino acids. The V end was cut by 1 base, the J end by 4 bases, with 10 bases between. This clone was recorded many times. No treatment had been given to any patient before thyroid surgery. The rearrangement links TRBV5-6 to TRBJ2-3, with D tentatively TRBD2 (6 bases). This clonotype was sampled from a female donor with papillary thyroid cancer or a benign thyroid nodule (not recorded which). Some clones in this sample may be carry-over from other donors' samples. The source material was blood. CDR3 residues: CASSLLSGPDTQYF. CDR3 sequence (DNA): TGTGCCAGCAGCTTGTTAAGCGGGCCAGATACGCAGTATTTT.